The 10 T cell receptor beta chains below were found in one sample sequenced in a study of graft-versus-host responses after intestinal transplantation (dated by TCRdb to about 2021). The library was made by the immunoSEQ multiplex PCR assay. TCRdb took over this immuneACCESS table, retaining in-frame rearrangements with V and J assigned. Such tables are incomplete; in checked studies, under half of the missing clones stem from an unresolved V gene, and the remainder is unexplained. The table for this sample lists about 94,000 clones; 90% to 95% of them were counted only once. 0.5% of the sample is taken by the ten largest. No antigen has been assigned to these receptors. What the time point label conveys for this sample: cells obtained before transplantation from donor or recipient. The specimen comprised unstimulated CD8+ T cells sorted from spleen or lymph node cells, sampled before intestinal transplant. The receptors shown here come from a human donor who received an intestinal transplant.

V gene TRBV7-2 combines with J gene TRBJ1-4; 8 nucleotides align to TRBD1. J gave up 10 bases and V 1 base, and 5 bases lay outside the gene matches. This CDR3 region has 14 residues. CDR1 is SGHTA and CDR2 is FQGNSA in the germline V gene. CDR3 DNA sequence: TGTGCCAGCAGCTTAGGGGACAGGTTGGGAAAACTGTTTTTT. This encodes CASSLGDRLGKLFF.

The rearrangement links TRBV15 to TRBJ2-1; D is perhaps TRBD2 (6 bases). CDR3 length equals 12 residues. The V and J ends lost 11 bases and 5 bases respectively, with 13 bases between them. The V gene's germline CDR1 is LNHNV and CDR2 YYDKDF (reference sequence). CDR3 sequence reads: CAVSGGDNEQFF. In nucleotides, the CDR3 is TGTGCCGTCAGTGGAGGGGACAATGAGCAGTTCTTC. Full variable domain (missing parts from reference TRBV15 and TRBJ2-1): DAMVIQNPRYQVTQFGKPVTLSCSQTLNHNVMYWYQQKSSQAPKLLFHYYDKDFNNEADTPDNFQSRRPNTSFCFLDIRSPGLGDTAMYLCAVSGGDNEQFFGPGTRLTVL.

The chain links TRBV28 to TRBJ2-7; D possibly corresponds to TRBD2 (7 bases). Germline lookup yields CDR1 MDHEN and CDR2 SYDVKM. CDR3 size: 14 residues. With 2 bases removed from V and 4 bases from J, the gap between germline ends came to 12 bases. The CDR3 protein is CASSLTGTTYEQYF. The CDR3 DNA follows: TGTGCCAGCAGTTTAACAGGGACTACTTACGAGCAGTACTTC.

There are a few counts of this clone. The genes are TRBV5-6 and TRBJ1-6; D may be TRBD1 (6 bases). The CDR3 is made up of 16 amino acids. The V gene's germline CDR1 is SGHDT and CDR2 YYEEEE. The germline V and J ends were trimmed by 3 bases and 8 bases, with 18 bases remaining between them. The CDR3 DNA follows: TGTGCCAGCAGCTCTCGACAGGAAACTATAGATTCACCCCTCCACTTT. The encoded protein is CASSSRQETIDSPLHF.

V usage is TRBV7-2 and J usage is TRBJ1-5; D remains unclear. The CDR3 totals 15 residues. The germline V gene encodes CDR1 SGHTA and CDR2 FQGNSA. V lost 0 bases to trimming and J lost 7 bases, with 13 bases between them. The DNA of the CDR3 is TGTGCCAGCAGCTTAGCGCGGGAGGGAGGACAGCCCCAGCATTTT. This translates into CASSLAREGGQPQHF. Full variable domain (outside the CDR3, taken from reference TRBV7-2 and TRBJ1-5): GAGVSQSPSNKVTEKGKDVELRCDPISGHTALYWYRQSLGQGLEFLIYFQGNSAPDKSGLPSDRFSAERTGGSVSTLTIQRTQQEDSAVYLCASSLAREGGQPQHFGDGTRLSIL.

V and J are TRBV19 and TRBJ2-1; the match to TRBD2 covers 8 bases. CDR3 length: 17 residues. Germline CDR1 reads LNHDA; CDR2 reads SQIVND (reference sequence). J was trimmed by 3 bases and V by 3 bases; bases with no gene match: 10. The CDR3 nucleotides read TGTGCCAGTAGTATTGGTCCTAGCGGGTATATCTACAATGAGCAGTTCTTC. Its protein is CASSIGPSGYIYNEQFF.

This clone has only one observation. The rearrangement uses TRBV11-2 and TRBJ2-7; D perhaps matches TRBD1 (6 bases). Trimming stripped 3 bases from V and 2 bases from J, with 11 bases between. Looked up from germline, CDR1 is SGHAT and CDR2 is FQNNGV. The CDR3 consists of 14 residues. DNA of the CDR3: TGTGCCAGCAGCTTTCGAGGGGGAACCTACGAGCAGTACTTC. Its translation: CASSFRGGTYEQYF.

The V call is TRBV19, the J call TRBJ2-7; D is unresolved. This CDR3 has 14 amino acids. Germline loops: CDR1 LNHDA, CDR2 SQIVND (reference sequence). The V end lost 3 bases, the J end lost 0 bases, and 9 bases lay between the germline ends. The CDR3 region is CASSILASSYEQYF. The CDR3 DNA is TGTGCCAGTAGTATTCTGGCAAGCTCCTACGAGCAGTACTTC. Full variable domain (rest looked up from reference TRBV19 and TRBJ2-7): DGGITQSPKYLFRKEGQNVTLSCEQNLNHDAMYWYRQDPGQGLRLIYYSQIVNDFQKGDIAEGYSVSREKKESFPLTVTSAQKNPTAFYLCASSILASSYEQYFGPGTRLTVT.

The genes are TRBV4-1 and TRBJ2-7; 10 bases match TRBD2. This CDR3 has 15 residues. V was pared by 1 base and J by 6 bases, with 6 bases of the junction left unmatched. Germline V lookup: CDR1 MGHRA, CDR2 YSYEKL. The CDR3: CASSQAGTSASEQYF. As DNA, the CDR3 is TGCGCCAGCAGCCAAGCCGGGACTAGCGCCTCCGAGCAGTACTTC.

This chain joins TRBV9 and TRBJ2-7; a weak D match, TRBD1 (6 bases). Trimming stripped 0 bases from V and 5 bases from J, with 15 bases between. This CDR3 region has 15 residues. From germline, CDR1 is SGDLS and CDR2 YYNGEE. The CDR3 region has the DNA TGTGCCAGCAGCGTAGCCCCCGAGGGGGTGAACGAGCAGTACTTC. Translating gives CASSVAPEGVNEQYF. The whole variable domain, filled in from reference TRBV9 and TRBJ2-7, reads DSGVTQTPKHLITATGQRVTLRCSPRSGDLSVYWYQQSLDQGLQFLIQYYNGEERAKGNILERFSAQQFPDLHSELNLSSLELGDSALYFCASSVAPEGVNEQYFGPGTRLTVT.